This T cell receptor beta chain was sequenced in a study of blood T cells in healthy people across ages. V shed 2 bases, J shed 5 bases, and the junction held 5 bases outside the gene matches. The length of the CDR3 is 16 residues. Germline values: CDR1 SGHTA, CDR2 FQGNSA. A J-beta primer mix and a sample-barcoded 5' primer were used in a second PCR of about 6 to 12 cycles. Each of the cDNA molecules was tagged by a template-switch adaptor with 12 random nucleotides. A single record per CDR3 protein comes from TCRdb applying MiXCR to the 5' RACE reads. The data show roughly 1,700,000 distinct CDR3 sequences, 28% seen once. Per individual sample, total RNA of at least 6 micrograms was extracted. This clonotype was detected ten times or more. The antigen is undetermined. Study-level points and caveats: Age showed a roughly linear inverse relationship with TCR beta diversity per million T cells.

The sample taken for sequencing was blood. This clonotype was obtained from a young woman in good health. This sequence joins TRBV7-2 and TRBJ2-5, with 13 positions matching TRBD2. CDR3 in amino acids: CASSLLLAGGPETQYF. For the CDR3, the DNA is TGTGCCAGCAGCTTATTACTAGCGGGAGGGCCGGAGACCCAGTACTTC.